A selection of T cell receptor beta chains follows, all from one sample in a study of T cell responses to AZD1222 COVID-19 vaccine. Generated by immunoSEQ multiplex PCR, the TCRdb table keeps only in-frame clones and is missing some. The data contain 150,000 to 200,000 clones, about 90% of them seen just once; the ten biggest clones take up 1% to 1.5%. The sample was peripheral blood, taken 28 days after the second AZD1222 dose. The receptors stem from an adult who received the AZD1222 COVID-19 vaccine. CDR3s include the opening cysteine and the closing phenylalanine or tryptophan. A D gene is named only where the DNA matches it firmly. Clone size, where shown, is once, few, many, or a class for clones that have expanded.

j_gene | d_gene | v_gene | abundance | CDR3nt | CDR3aa
TRBJ1-6 | NA | TRBV6-5 | NA | TGTGCCAGCAGAGAGAGCTCCTATAATTCACCCCTCCACTTT | CASRESSYNSPLHF
TRBJ1-1 | NA | TRBV5-5 | NA | TGTGCCAGCAGCTTGGCCGGGAACACTGAAGCTTTCTTT | CASSLAGNTEAFF
TRBJ2-1 | NA | TRBV9 | NA | TGTGCCAGCAGCCATCTATCGTCCCAAAATGAGCAGTTCTTC | CASSHLSSQNEQFF
TRBJ2-1 | NA | TRBV28 | few | TGTGCCAGCAGTTTACCCCATATGACTAGTTTTAGGTTCTTC | CASSLPHMTSFRFF
TRBJ2-3 | NA | TRBV11-3 | NA | TGTGCCAGCAGCCCGTACAGTGAAACAGATACGCAGTATTTT | CASSPYSETDTQYF
TRBJ2-7 | NA | TRBV15 | NA | TGTGCCACCAGCAAATCCAGGGGTCCCTACGAGCAGTACTTC | CATSKSRGPYEQYF
TRBJ1-5 | NA | TRBV6-6 | NA | TGTGCCAGCAGTTACCAATCAGGGTCCGGCAACCAGCCCCAGCATTTT | CASSYQSGSGNQPQHF
TRBJ2-5 | NA | TRBV24-1 | NA | TGTGCCACCAGTGATCGGTACAGCGAGACCCAGTACTTC | CATSDRYSETQYF
TRBJ1-6 | NA | TRBV19 | NA | TGTGCCAGTAGTTCTCAAAGGTCCTATAATTCACCCCTCCACTTT | CASSSQRSYNSPLHF
TRBJ1-1 | TRBD1 | TRBV7-3 | once | TGTGCCAGCAGCTTAGGGGGACAGGGGGCTGAAGCTTTCTTT | CASSLGGQGAEAFF
TRBJ1-1 | TRBD1 | TRBV18 | NA | TGTGCCAGCACGGACAGGGGGCTTTTGGACACTGAAGCTTTCTTT | CASTDRGLLDTEAFF
TRBJ1-4 | NA | TRBV27 | NA | TGTGCCAGCAGTTTAGGTCTAGGGGTCGTCAGCGAAAAACTGTTTTTT | CASSLGLGVVSEKLFF
TRBJ2-7 | NA | TRBV3-1/TRBV3-2 | once | TGTGCCAGCAGCAACCCCAAAGACAGGTGGCGGGGGTACGAGCAGTACTTC | CASSNPKDRWRGYEQYF
TRBJ1-1 | NA | TRBV5-1 | NA | TGCGCCAGCAGCCAAGGGGGAGTCATGAACACTGAAGCTTTCTTT | CASSQGGVMNTEAFF
TRBJ2-3 | NA | TRBV6-5 | NA | TGTGCCAGCAGTTACTCAGGGACTAGCACAGATACGCAGTATTTT | CASSYSGTSTDTQYF
TRBJ1-5 | NA | TRBV6-1 | NA | TGTGCCAGCAGTGAAAGGAGTCAGCCCCAGCATTTT | CASSERSQPQHF
TRBJ2-1 | TRBD2 | TRBV5-1 | NA | TGCGCCAGCAGACCGGGACTAGCGGTTAAAAAAGCCCTTAACAATGAGCAGTTCTTC | CASRPGLAVKKALNNEQFF
TRBJ2-1 | NA | TRBV10-1 | NA | TGCGCCAGCAGTGACCGGGGGCGAAGTAGCAATGAGCAGTTCTTC | CASSDRGRSSNEQFF
TRBJ1-6 | TRBD1 | TRBV25-1 | NA | TGTGCCAGCAGAAAGGACAGGGCCGATGGGAATTCACCCCTCCACTTT | CASRKDRADGNSPLHF